The rows below give T cell receptor beta chains drawn from one sample of a study of cytomegalovirus exposure and HLA in healthy donors. Clones were read by immunoSEQ multiplex PCR, and TCRdb kept only the in-frame ones, dropping some. The repertoire holds about 180,000 clones, with around 81% as singletons. Sequencing used PBMCs. These receptors were obtained from a woman aged 25 to 45 in good health and CMV-seronegative. Each CDR3 is given with its conserved first and last residue. The D gene is left open where the match is weak. Some rows have no size entry. The others give once, few or many, or a class for an expanded clone.

clone size: -
V gene: TRBV2
D gene: -
J gene: TRBJ2-7
CDR3 DNA: TGTGCCAGCAGTGAAGCGCCAGGGCTCCCCTACGAGCAGTACTTC
CDR3 protein: CASSEAPGLPYEQYF

clone size: -
V gene: TRBV7-9
D gene: -
J gene: TRBJ1-5
CDR3 DNA: TGTGCCAGCACTTCATCGCGGAATCAGCCCCAGCATTTT
CDR3 protein: CASTSSRNQPQHF

clone size: once
V gene: TRBV6-1
D gene: TRBD2
J gene: TRBJ2-7
CDR3 DNA: TGTGCCAGCAGTGAGGGGTTACTAGCGGGAGGGAGCCCGTACGAGCAGTACTTC
CDR3 protein: CASSEGLLAGGSPYEQYF

clone size: -
V gene: TRBV12-2
D gene: -
J gene: TRBJ2-1
CDR3 DNA: TGTGCAAGTCGCTTAGCAATCGGGAGGAACCGCAATGAGCAGTTCTTC
CDR3 protein: CASRLAIGRNRNEQFF

clone size: once
V gene: TRBV29-1
D gene: -
J gene: TRBJ2-5
CDR3 DNA: TGCAGCGACAAAAGGGGATCGAATGAGGAGACCCAGTACTTC
CDR3 protein: CSDKRGSNEETQYF

clone size: few
V gene: TRBV4-1
D gene: TRBD2
J gene: TRBJ2-3
CDR3 DNA: TGCGCCAGCAGCCACTTCGGACTAGCGGGGGGCACAGATACGCAGTATTTT
CDR3 protein: CASSHFGLAGGTDTQYF

clone size: -
V gene: TRBV7-9
D gene: TRBD2
J gene: TRBJ2-3
CDR3 DNA: TGTGCCAGCAAACAGACTAGCGGGGGGGCGGAGAGCACAGATACGCAGTATTTT
CDR3 protein: CASKQTSGGAESTDTQYF

clone size: -
V gene: TRBV15
D gene: -
J gene: TRBJ2-7
CDR3 DNA: TGTGCCACCAGCAGAGATCAGGGTCCAAGCCACGAGCAGTACTTC
CDR3 protein: CATSRDQGPSHEQYF

clone size: once
V gene: TRBV15
D gene: TRBD1
J gene: TRBJ2-3
CDR3 DNA: TGTGCCACCAGCAGAAATATCGGACAGGGGGCCGGAGGCACAGATACGCAGTATTTT
CDR3 protein: CATSRNIGQGAGGTDTQYF

clone size: -
V gene: TRBV27
D gene: -
J gene: TRBJ2-3
CDR3 DNA: TGTGCCAGCAGTCCTCCAGATACGCAGTATTTT
CDR3 protein: CASSPPDTQYF

clone size: -
V gene: TRBV7-8
D gene: -
J gene: TRBJ1-1
CDR3 DNA: TGTGCCAGCAGCTTAGACGCGGGGGACACTGAAGCTTTCTTT
CDR3 protein: CASSLDAGDTEAFF

clone size: -
V gene: TRBV6-5
D gene: -
J gene: TRBJ2-7
CDR3 DNA: TGTGCCAGCAGTTATCGCGGGGACTACGAGCAGTACTTC
CDR3 protein: CASSYRGDYEQYF

clone size: -
V gene: TRBV6-5
D gene: -
J gene: TRBJ2-7
CDR3 DNA: TGTGCCAGCAGACAGGGTTTGTCGGACGAGCAGTACTTC
CDR3 protein: CASRQGLSDEQYF

clone size: -
V gene: TRBV5-1
D gene: -
J gene: TRBJ2-7
CDR3 DNA: TGCGCCAGCAGCTTGAACAGCTACGAGCAGTACTTC
CDR3 protein: CASSLNSYEQYF

clone size: -
V gene: TRBV28
D gene: -
J gene: TRBJ1-4
CDR3 DNA: TGTGCCAGCAGTTTACTTGAAAAACTGTTTTTT
CDR3 protein: CASSLLEKLFF

clone size: -
V gene: TRBV27
D gene: -
J gene: TRBJ2-7
CDR3 DNA: TGTGCCAGCACTCTCCCCTACGAGCAGTACTTC
CDR3 protein: CASTLPYEQYF

clone size: -
V gene: TRBV4-3
D gene: -
J gene: TRBJ2-3
CDR3 DNA: TGCGCCAGCAGCCAAGATCAAGCTAGGAGCACAGATACGCAGTATTTT
CDR3 protein: CASSQDQARSTDTQYF

clone size: -
V gene: TRBV5-1
D gene: TRBD2
J gene: TRBJ2-5
CDR3 DNA: TGCGCCAGCAGGATAGCGGGGGATGTGACCCAGTACTTC
CDR3 protein: CASRIAGDVTQYF

clone size: once
V gene: TRBV6-1
D gene: TRBD1
J gene: TRBJ1-5
CDR3 DNA: TGTGCCAGCAGTGAGGGACAGGGCCAAATTTATAGCAATCAGCCCCAGCATTTT
CDR3 protein: CASSEGQGQIYSNQPQHF

clone size: -
V gene: TRBV6-5
D gene: -
J gene: TRBJ2-7
CDR3 DNA: TGTGCCAGCAGAGGGGTAGAGGCTTACGAGCAGTACTTC
CDR3 protein: CASRGVEAYEQYF

clone size: -
V gene: TRBV19
D gene: TRBD1
J gene: TRBJ1-5
CDR3 DNA: TGTGCCAGTAGCGAAGTTCCGGACAGGGTCGTTATTCGCAATCAGCCCCAGCATTTT
CDR3 protein: CASSEVPDRVVIRNQPQHF

clone size: -
V gene: TRBV13
D gene: -
J gene: TRBJ2-7
CDR3 DNA: TGTGCCAGCAGCTTAGGGGCCGCCTACGAGCAGTACTTC
CDR3 protein: CASSLGAAYEQYF

clone size: -
V gene: TRBV6-6
D gene: TRBD2
J gene: TRBJ2-7
CDR3 DNA: TGTGCCAGCAGTTACCGGGAGGGCAAGGGGCAGTACTTC
CDR3 protein: CASSYREGKGQYF

clone size: -
V gene: TRBV30
D gene: TRBD2
J gene: TRBJ2-2
CDR3 DNA: TGTGCCTGGAGAAATAAAGGTTATGGGGGGGGCACCGGGGAGCTGTTTTTT
CDR3 protein: CAWRNKGYGGGTGELFF

clone size: -
V gene: TRBV6-1
D gene: TRBD1
J gene: TRBJ2-4
CDR3 DNA: TGTGCCAGCAGTAATGGACAGGGTTCCTACATTCAGTACTTC
CDR3 protein: CASSNGQGSYIQYF

clone size: -
V gene: TRBV5-1
D gene: -
J gene: TRBJ1-2
CDR3 DNA: TGCGCCAGCAGCTTACAGAGTCGGTATGGCTACACCTTC
CDR3 protein: CASSLQSRYGYTF

clone size: once
V gene: TRBV7-2
D gene: TRBD2
J gene: TRBJ2-5
CDR3 DNA: TGTGCCAGCAGCCCTAGGACTAGCGGGAGGGCGTTAGAGGAGACCCAGTACTTC
CDR3 protein: CASSPRTSGRALEETQYF

clone size: -
V gene: TRBV19
D gene: TRBD2
J gene: TRBJ2-1
CDR3 DNA: TGTGCCAGTAGTAGACTAGCGGGTAGCTCCTACAATGAGCAGTTCTTC
CDR3 protein: CASSRLAGSSYNEQFF

clone size: -
V gene: TRBV4-3
D gene: -
J gene: TRBJ1-3
CDR3 DNA: TGCGCCAGCAGAGAGGCGCCGGGCTCTGGAAACACCATATATTTT
CDR3 protein: CASREAPGSGNTIYF

clone size: -
V gene: TRBV7-2
D gene: TRBD2
J gene: TRBJ2-5
CDR3 DNA: TGTGCCAGCAGCGTCTTCGCAGGACTAGCGGGAGGGGGGGAGACCCAGTACTTC
CDR3 protein: CASSVFAGLAGGGETQYF

clone size: -
V gene: TRBV7-3
D gene: TRBD2
J gene: TRBJ2-1
CDR3 DNA: TGTGCCAGCAGCCAACTAGCGGGACGTTACAATGAGCAGTTCTTC
CDR3 protein: CASSQLAGRYNEQFF

clone size: -
V gene: TRBV5-6
D gene: TRBD1
J gene: TRBJ2-7
CDR3 DNA: TGTGCCAGCAGTCACCCTGCCCGACAGGGGGCAAACGAGCAGTACTTC
CDR3 protein: CASSHPARQGANEQYF

clone size: -
V gene: TRBV30
D gene: -
J gene: TRBJ2-1
CDR3 DNA: TGTGCCTGGAGTGTAGGGCTAGGGGATTACAATGAGCAGTTCTTC
CDR3 protein: CAWSVGLGDYNEQFF

clone size: -
V gene: TRBV5-6
D gene: -
J gene: TRBJ1-2
CDR3 DNA: TGTGCCAGCAGACAGGGAATTAACTATGGCTACACCTTC
CDR3 protein: CASRQGINYGYTF

clone size: -
V gene: TRBV11-3
D gene: TRBD1
J gene: TRBJ2-2
CDR3 DNA: TGTGCCAGCAGCTCCGGACAGGGGCGTGACGGGGAGCTGTTTTTT
CDR3 protein: CASSSGQGRDGELFF

clone size: -
V gene: TRBV19
D gene: TRBD2
J gene: TRBJ2-5
CDR3 DNA: TGTGCCAGTGGAACGGGGGGGCAAGAGACCCAGTACTTC
CDR3 protein: CASGTGGQETQYF

clone size: -
V gene: TRBV5-1
D gene: -
J gene: TRBJ2-3
CDR3 DNA: TGCGCCAGCAGCTTGTCCGTGTCCACAGATACGCAGTATTTT
CDR3 protein: CASSLSVSTDTQYF

clone size: -
V gene: TRBV2
D gene: TRBD2
J gene: TRBJ2-1
CDR3 DNA: TGTGCCAGCATTTCGGTAAAGCGGGGGGGCCGGGACAATGAGCAGTTCTTC
CDR3 protein: CASISVKRGGRDNEQFF

clone size: -
V gene: TRBV27
D gene: -
J gene: TRBJ2-5
CDR3 DNA: TGTGCCAGCAGTTTATCCGCGTATGGGCTAGAGACCCAGTACTTC
CDR3 protein: CASSLSAYGLETQYF

clone size: -
V gene: TRBV7-9
D gene: TRBD2
J gene: TRBJ2-7
CDR3 DNA: TGTGCCAGCAGCCGGACTAGCGGAGGAGGTTCCTACGAGCAGTACTTC
CDR3 protein: CASSRTSGGGSYEQYF

clone size: -
V gene: TRBV7-9
D gene: -
J gene: TRBJ2-5
CDR3 DNA: TGTGCCAGCAGCCTACAGGGACAAACACAAGAGACCCAGTACTTC
CDR3 protein: CASSLQGQTQETQYF

clone size: -
V gene: TRBV19
D gene: TRBD2
J gene: TRBJ2-3
CDR3 DNA: TGTGCCAGTAGGCAGACTAGCGGGAGATTGATGGCCACAGATACGCAGTATTTT
CDR3 protein: CASRQTSGRLMATDTQYF

clone size: -
V gene: TRBV28
D gene: TRBD1
J gene: TRBJ1-2
CDR3 DNA: TGTGCCAGCAGTTTATTTCGGGCAGGGGGGTATGGCTACACCTTC
CDR3 protein: CASSLFRAGGYGYTF

clone size: -
V gene: TRBV7-9
D gene: -
J gene: TRBJ2-1
CDR3 DNA: TGTGCCAGCAGCTTAGGAGACCTTCGACACTTGGGGTTCTTC
CDR3 protein: CASSLGDLRHLGFF

clone size: -
V gene: TRBV27
D gene: TRBD2
J gene: TRBJ2-1
CDR3 DNA: TGTGCCAGCAGTCTTCTAGCGGGAGGGTTTGGAGGTGAGCAGTTCTTC
CDR3 protein: CASSLLAGGFGGEQFF